This TCR beta chain is from a study of lymphopenia after photon versus proton radiotherapy. General study points: Photon-treated patients lost naive T cells and TCR diversity; proton-treated stayed stable. Better survival with proton therapy was suggested as possible, not demonstrated. Post-nadir diversity loss with photons came from oligoclonal expansion, particularly CD8+ Temra cells.

Here immunoSEQ multiplex PCR was the method, and the copy in TCRdb shows in-frame clones only, minus some. This table holds roughly 41,000 clones, approximately 87% found once. Between the trimmed V and J ends, which lost 1 base and 3 bases, there was a span of 16 bases. This CDR3 is built from 16 residues. Germline V gives CDR1 SGHRS, CDR2 YFSETQ. To note about this clone: What it binds is unknown.

This TCR was sampled from a man aged 45-65 years with gastric cancer. The sequenced sample was peripheral blood, obtained from a patient treated with photon-based radiotherapy. The chain recombines TRBV5-1 with TRBJ1-2; tentative D call: TRBD1 (6 bases). CDR3 amino acids: CASSLSLGEGDYGYTF. CDR3 coding DNA: TGCGCCAGCAGCTTGTCTCTCGGGGAGGGGGACTATGGCTACACCTTC. The entire variable domain, with the rest obtained from reference TRBV5-1 and TRBJ1-2, is as follows: KAGVTQTPRYLIKTRGQQVTLSCSPISGHRSVSWYQQTPGQGLQFLFEYFSETQRNKGNFPGRFSGRQFSNSRSEMNVSTLELGDSALYLCASSLSLGEGDYGYTFGSGTRLTVV.